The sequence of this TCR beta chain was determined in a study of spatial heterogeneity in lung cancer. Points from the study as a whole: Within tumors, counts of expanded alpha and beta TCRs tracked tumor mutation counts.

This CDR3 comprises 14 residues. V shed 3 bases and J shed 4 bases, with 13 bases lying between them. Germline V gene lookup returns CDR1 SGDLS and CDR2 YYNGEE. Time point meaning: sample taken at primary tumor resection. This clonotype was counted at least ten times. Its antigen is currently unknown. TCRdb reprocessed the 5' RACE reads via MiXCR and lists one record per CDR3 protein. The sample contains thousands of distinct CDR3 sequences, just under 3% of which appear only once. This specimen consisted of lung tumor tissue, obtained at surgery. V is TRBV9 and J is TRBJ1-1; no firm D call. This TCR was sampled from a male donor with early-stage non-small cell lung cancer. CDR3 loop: CASSAMDALTEAFF. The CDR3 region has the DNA TGTGCCAGCAGCGCAATGGACGCCCTCACTGAAGCTTTCTTT.